This T cell receptor beta chain originates from a study of T cells after yellow fever vaccination. Notes on the study in general: The study noted that FACS-sorted repertoires could contain abundant clonotypes contaminating from the bulk population.

Germline CDR1 is SGHTA and CDR2 is FQGTGA. The CDR3 spans 13 residues. V was pared by 4 bases and J by 2 bases, with 1 base of the junction left unmatched. This clonotype was found many times. What it binds is unknown. This clone may be a read error of a much larger clone one base away. MiXCR, run by TCRdb on the 5' RACE reads, gives a single entry per CDR3 protein. The profile shows around 330,000 distinct CDR3 sequences, roughly 4% of them singletons. V and J are TRBV7-3 and TRBJ2-5; 7 bases fit TRBD1. This TCR was recovered from a man between 18 and 29 years old who received the YFV17D yellow fever vaccine. The sample here was PBMCs, taken on the day of the yellow fever booster vaccination. DNA of the CDR3: TGTGCCAGCAGCTCGGGACAGCAAGAGACCCAGTACTTC. Translation: CASSSGQQETQYF.